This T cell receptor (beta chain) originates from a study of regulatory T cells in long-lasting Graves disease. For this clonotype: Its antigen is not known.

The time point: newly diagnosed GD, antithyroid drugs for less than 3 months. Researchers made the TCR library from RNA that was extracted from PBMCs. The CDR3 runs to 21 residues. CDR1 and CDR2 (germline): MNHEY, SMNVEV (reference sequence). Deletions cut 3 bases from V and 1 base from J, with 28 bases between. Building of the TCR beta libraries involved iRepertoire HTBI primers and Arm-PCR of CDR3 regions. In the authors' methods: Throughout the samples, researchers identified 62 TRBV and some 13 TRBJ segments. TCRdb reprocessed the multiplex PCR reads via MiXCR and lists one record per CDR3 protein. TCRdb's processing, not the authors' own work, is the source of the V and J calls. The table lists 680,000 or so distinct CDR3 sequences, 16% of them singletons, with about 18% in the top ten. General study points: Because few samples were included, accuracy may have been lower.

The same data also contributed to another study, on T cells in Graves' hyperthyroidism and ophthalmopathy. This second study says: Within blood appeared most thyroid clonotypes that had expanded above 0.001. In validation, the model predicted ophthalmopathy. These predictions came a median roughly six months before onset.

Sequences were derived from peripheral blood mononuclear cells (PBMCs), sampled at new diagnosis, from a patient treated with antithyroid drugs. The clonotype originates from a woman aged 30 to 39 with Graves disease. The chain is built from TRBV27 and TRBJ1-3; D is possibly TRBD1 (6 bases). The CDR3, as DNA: TGTGCCAGCAGTTTTTTATTAGAGTCCGGGGGGGGCTGGAGGTCTGGAAACACCATATATTTT. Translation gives CASSFLLESGGGWRSGNTIYF.